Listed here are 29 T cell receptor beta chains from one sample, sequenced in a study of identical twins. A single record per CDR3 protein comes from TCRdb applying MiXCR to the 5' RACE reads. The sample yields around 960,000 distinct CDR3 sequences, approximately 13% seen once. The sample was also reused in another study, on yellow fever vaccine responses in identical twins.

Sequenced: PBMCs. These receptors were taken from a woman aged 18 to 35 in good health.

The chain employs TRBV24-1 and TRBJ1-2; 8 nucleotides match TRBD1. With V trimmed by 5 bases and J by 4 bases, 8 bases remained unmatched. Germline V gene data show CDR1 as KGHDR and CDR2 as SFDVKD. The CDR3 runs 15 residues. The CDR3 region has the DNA TGTGCCACCAGTGCCAGACAGGGGCTGAGCTATGGCTACACCTTC. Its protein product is CATSARQGLSYGYTF.

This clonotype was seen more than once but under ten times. For the CDR3, the DNA is TGTGCCAGCAGTTTATCCAGACCCGGTAGGGATGAGCAGTTCTTC. Translating gives CASSLSRPGRDEQFF. The V call is TRBV12-3 or TRBV12-4, the J call TRBJ2-1, with unresolved D. This CDR3 has 15 residues. Trimming stripped 2 bases from V and 8 bases from J, with 16 bases between.

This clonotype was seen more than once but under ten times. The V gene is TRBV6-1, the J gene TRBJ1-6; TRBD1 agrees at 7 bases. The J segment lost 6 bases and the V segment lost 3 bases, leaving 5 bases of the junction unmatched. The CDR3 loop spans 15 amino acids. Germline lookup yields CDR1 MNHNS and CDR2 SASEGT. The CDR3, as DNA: TGTGCCAGCAGTGATTGGGGGACAGCTAATTCACCCCTCCACTTT. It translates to CASSDWGTANSPLHF.

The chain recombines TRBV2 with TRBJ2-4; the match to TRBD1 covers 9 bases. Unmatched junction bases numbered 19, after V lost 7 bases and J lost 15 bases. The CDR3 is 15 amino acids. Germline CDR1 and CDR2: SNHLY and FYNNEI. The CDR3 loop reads CASNPAGTGRLLGYF. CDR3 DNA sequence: TGTGCCAGCAACCCAGCCGGGACAGGGCGTTTACTTGGGTACTTC. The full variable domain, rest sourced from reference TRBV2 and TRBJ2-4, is EPEVTQTPSHQVTQMGQEVILRCVPISNHLYFYWYRQILGQKVEFLVSFYNNEISEKSEIFDDQFSVERPDGSNFTLKIRSTKLEDSAMYFCASNPAGTGRLLGYFGAGTRLSVL.

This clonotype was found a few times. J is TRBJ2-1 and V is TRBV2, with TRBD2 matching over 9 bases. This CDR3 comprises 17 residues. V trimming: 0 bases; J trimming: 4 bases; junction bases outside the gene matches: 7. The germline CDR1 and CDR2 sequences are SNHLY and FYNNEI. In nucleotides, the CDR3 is TGTGCCAGCAGTGAAGCCCAGCGGGGGGAAATATACAATGAGCAGTTCTTC. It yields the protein CASSEAQRGEIYNEQFF.

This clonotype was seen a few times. Here the CDR3 reads CASSGGYRAYEQYV. DNA of the CDR3: TGTGCCAGCAGTGGGGGTTATAGGGCGTACGAGCAGTACGTC. The rearrangement uses TRBV6-1 and TRBJ2-7; D unclear. V was cut by 4 bases and J by 4 bases, with 14 bases left in between. The CDR3 sequence is 14 residues long. From germline, CDR1 is MNHNS and CDR2 SASEGT.

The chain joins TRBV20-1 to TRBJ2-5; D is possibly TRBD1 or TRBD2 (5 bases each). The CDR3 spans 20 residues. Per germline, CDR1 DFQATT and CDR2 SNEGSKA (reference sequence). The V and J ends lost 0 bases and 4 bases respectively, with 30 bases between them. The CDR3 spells CSARDPNIFARGPKGETQYF. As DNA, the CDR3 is TGCAGTGCTAGAGATCCCAATATATTCGCGAGGGGCCCCAAGGGAGAGACCCAGTACTTC.

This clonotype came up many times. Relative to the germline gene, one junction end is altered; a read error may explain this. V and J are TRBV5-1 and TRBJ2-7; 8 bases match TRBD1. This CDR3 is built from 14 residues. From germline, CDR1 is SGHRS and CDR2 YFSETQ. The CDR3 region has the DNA TGTGCCAGCAGTTCCGGGACAGGCACCTACGAGCAGTACTTC. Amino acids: CASSSGTGTYEQYF.

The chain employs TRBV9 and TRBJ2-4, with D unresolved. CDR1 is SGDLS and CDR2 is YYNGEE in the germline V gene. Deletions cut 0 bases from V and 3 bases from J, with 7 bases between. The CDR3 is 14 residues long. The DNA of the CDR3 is TGTGCCAGCAGCGTAGGGCCGGACAAAAACATTCAGTACTTC. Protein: CASSVGPDKNIQYF.

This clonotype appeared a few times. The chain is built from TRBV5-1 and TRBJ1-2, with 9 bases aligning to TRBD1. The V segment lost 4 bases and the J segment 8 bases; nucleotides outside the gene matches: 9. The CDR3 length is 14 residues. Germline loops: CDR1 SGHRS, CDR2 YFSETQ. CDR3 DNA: TGCGCCAGCAGCACCGGACAGGGGTTAGAAGGCTACACCTTC. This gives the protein CASSTGQGLEGYTF. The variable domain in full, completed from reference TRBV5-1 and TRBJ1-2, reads KAGVTQTPRYLIKTRGQQVTLSCSPISGHRSVSWYQQTPGQGLQFLFEYFSETQRNKGNFPGRFSGRQFSNSRSEMNVSTLELGDSALYLCASSTGQGLEGYTFGSGTRLTVV.

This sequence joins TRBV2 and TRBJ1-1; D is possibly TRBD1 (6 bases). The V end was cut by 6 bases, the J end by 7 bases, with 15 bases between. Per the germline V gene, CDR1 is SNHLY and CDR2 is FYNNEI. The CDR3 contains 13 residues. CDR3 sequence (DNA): TGTGCCAGCAGCCCCGGGGGGCAGGATGAAGCTTTCTTT. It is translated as CASSPGGQDEAFF.

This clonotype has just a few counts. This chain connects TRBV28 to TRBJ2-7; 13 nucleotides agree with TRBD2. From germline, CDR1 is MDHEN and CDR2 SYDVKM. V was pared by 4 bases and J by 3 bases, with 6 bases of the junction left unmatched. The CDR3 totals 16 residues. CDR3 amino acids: CASSSRWTSGSYEQYF. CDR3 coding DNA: TGTGCCAGCAGTTCGAGATGGACTAGCGGGAGCTACGAGCAGTACTTC.

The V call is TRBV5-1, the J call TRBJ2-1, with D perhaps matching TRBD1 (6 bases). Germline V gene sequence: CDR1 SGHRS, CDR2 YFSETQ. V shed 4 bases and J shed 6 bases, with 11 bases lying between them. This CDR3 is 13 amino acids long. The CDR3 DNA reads TGCGCCAGCAGCCTGAACAGGGCCAATGAGCAGTTCTTC. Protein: CASSLNRANEQFF.

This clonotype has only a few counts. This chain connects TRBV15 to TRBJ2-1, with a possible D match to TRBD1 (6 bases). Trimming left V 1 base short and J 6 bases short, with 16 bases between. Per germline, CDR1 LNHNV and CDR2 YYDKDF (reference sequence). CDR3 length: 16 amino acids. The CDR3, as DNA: TGTGCCACCAGCAGAGTGCAGGGGTCTACGAGCAATGAGCAGTTCTTC. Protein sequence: CATSRVQGSTSNEQFF.

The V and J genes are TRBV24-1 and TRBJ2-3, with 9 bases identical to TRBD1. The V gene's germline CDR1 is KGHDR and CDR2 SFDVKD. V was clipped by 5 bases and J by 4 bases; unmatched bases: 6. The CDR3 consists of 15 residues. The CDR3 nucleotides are TGTGCCACCAGTGTGACAGGGGGTCCGGCAGATACGCAGTATTTT. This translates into CATSVTGGPADTQYF.

The CDR3 spells CASSYSGQAGYNEQFF. The CDR3 DNA is TGTGCCAGCAGTTACTCAGGGCAGGCAGGGTACAATGAGCAGTTCTTC. The chain combines TRBV6-5 with TRBJ2-1; TRBD1 is a possible D gene (5 bases). V gave up 0 bases and J gave up 4 bases, with 13 bases separating them. The CDR3 has 16 residues. Per germline, CDR1 MNHEY and CDR2 SVGAGI.

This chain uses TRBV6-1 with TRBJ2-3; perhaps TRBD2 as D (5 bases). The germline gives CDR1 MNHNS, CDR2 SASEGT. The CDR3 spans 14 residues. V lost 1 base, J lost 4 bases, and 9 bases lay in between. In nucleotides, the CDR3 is TGTGCCAGCAGTGAAGTCCTGAGGGCAGATACGCAGTATTTT. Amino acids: CASSEVLRADTQYF.

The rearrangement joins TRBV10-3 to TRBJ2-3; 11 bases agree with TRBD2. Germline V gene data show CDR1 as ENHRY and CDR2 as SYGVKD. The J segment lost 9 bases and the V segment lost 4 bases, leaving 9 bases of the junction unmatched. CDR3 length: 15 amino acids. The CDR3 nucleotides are TGTGCCATCAGTGGAAGTAGCGGGGGGGCCCCAACGCAGTATTTT. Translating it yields CAISGSSGGAPTQYF.

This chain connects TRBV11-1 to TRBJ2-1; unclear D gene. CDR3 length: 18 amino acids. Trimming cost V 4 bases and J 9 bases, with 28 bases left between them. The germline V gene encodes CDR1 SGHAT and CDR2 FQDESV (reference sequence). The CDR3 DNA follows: TGTGCCAGCAGCTCGGCTCGGGCAGGTACTGCCCTTGGCGTTGAGCAGTTCTTC. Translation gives CASSSARAGTALGVEQFF.

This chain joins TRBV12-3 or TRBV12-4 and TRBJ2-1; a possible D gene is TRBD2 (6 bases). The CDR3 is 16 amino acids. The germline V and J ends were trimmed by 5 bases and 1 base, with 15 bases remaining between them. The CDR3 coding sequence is TGTGCCAGCAGTGGGCCTAGCGAACGTTCCTACAATGAGCAGTTCTTC. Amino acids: CASSGPSERSYNEQFF.

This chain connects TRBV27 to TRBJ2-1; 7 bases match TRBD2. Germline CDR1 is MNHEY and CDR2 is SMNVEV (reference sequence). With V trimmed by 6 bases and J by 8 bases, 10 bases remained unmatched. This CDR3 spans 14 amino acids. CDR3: CASSQTSEWDEQFF. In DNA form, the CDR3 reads TGTGCCAGCAGCCAAACTAGCGAATGGGATGAGCAGTTCTTC.

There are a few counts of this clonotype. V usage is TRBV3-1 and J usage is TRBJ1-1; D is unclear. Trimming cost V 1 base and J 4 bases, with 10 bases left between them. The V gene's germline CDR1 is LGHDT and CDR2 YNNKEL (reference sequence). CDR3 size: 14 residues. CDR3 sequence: CASSQVPGFTEAFF. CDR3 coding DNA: TGTGCCAGCAGCCAAGTTCCGGGGTTCACTGAAGCTTTCTTT.

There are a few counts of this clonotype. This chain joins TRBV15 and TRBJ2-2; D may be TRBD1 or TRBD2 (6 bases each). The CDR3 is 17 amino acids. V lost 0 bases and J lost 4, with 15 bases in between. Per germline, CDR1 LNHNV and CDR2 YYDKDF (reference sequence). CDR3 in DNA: TGTGCCACCAGCAGAGATCACCCGGGGGCGGGCACCGGGGAGCTGTTTTTT. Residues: CATSRDHPGAGTGELFF.

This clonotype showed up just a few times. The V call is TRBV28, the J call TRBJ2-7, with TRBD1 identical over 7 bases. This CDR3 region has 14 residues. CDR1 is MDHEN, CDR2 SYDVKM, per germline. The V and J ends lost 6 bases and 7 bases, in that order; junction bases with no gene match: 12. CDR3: CASRKNRGRYEQYF. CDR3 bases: TGTGCCAGCAGAAAAAACAGGGGTCGGTATGAGCAGTACTTC.

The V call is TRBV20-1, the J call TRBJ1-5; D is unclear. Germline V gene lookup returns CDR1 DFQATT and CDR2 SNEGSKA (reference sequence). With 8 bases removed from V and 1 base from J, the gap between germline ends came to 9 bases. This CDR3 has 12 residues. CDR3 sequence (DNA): TGCAGTACTGGAAGGAGCAATCAGCCCCAGCATTTT. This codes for CSTGRSNQPQHF.

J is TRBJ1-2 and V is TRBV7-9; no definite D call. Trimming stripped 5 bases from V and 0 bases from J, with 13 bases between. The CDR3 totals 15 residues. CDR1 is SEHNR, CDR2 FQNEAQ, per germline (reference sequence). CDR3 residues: CASSPPVTTNYGYTF. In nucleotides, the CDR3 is TGTGCCAGCAGCCCCCCGGTGACAACTAACTATGGCTACACCTTC.

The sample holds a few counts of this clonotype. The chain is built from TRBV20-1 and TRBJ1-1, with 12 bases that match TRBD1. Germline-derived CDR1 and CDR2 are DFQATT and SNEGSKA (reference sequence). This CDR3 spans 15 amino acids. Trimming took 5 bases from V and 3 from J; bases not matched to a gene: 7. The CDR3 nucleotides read TGCAGTGCTGGCCGGGACAGGGGGCCTTACACTGAAGCTTTCTTT. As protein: CSAGRDRGPYTEAFF.

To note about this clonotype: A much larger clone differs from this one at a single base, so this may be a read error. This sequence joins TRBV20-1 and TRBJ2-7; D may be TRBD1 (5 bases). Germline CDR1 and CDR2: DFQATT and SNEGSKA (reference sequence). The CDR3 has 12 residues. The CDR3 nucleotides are TGCAGTGCTAGCAGGCAGGGCTACGAGCACTACGTC. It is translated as CSASRQGYEHYV.

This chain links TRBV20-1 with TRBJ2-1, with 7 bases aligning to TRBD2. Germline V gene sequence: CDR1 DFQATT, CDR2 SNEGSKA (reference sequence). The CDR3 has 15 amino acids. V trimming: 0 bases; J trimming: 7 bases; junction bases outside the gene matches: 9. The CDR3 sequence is CSARDFAGVRNEQFF. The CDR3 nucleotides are TGCAGTGCTAGAGATTTTGCGGGAGTTAGAAATGAGCAGTTCTTC.